This entry describes one T cell receptor (beta chain). Its antigen is not known. These data originate in a study of CD8 T cells in ankylosing spondylitis. Study results and limitations: Disease-linked clones were reportedly significantly enriched in matched ankylosing spondylitis synovial fluid. Clones linked to the disease showed a CD8+ phenotype. They occurred at relatively low frequencies in peripheral blood. Seemingly characteristic of ankylosing spondylitis blood was a TCR beta motif consisting of about 8 highly homologous variants. A subset of motif variants has previously been described in the synovial fluid and blood of reactive arthritis.

As the method for making TCR beta libraries, quantitative 5'-RACE with molecular barcodes was used. Each CDR3 protein is one row after TCRdb ran MiXCR on the 5' RACE reads. Counted here are about 700,000 distinct CDR3 sequences, under 20% occurring once; the ten biggest clones make up under 20%. The CDR3 contains 17 residues. Germline V gives CDR1 SEHNR, CDR2 FQNEAQ (reference sequence). The V segment lost 3 bases and the J segment 1 base; nucleotides outside the gene matches: 11. The V gene is TRBV7-9, the J gene TRBJ2-7; TRBD2 matches 8 bases. The clonotype comes from a male donor with ankylosing spondylitis. Sequenced material: blood, either unsorted or a sorted T cell fraction (not recorded which). CDR3: CASSLAPLAGLSYEQYF. CDR3 DNA: TGTGCCAGCAGCTTGGCCCCCCTAGCGGGCCTATCCTACGAGCAGTACTTC.